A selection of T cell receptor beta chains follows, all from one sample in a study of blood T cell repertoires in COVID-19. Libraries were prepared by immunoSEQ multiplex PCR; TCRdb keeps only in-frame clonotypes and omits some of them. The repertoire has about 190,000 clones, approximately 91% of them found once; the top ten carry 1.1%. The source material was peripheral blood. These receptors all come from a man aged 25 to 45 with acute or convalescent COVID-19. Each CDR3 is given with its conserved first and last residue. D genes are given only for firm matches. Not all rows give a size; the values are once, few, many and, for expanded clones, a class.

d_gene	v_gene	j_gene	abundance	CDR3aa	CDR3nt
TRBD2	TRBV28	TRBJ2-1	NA	CASSLWVGTSENNEQFF	TGTGCCAGCAGTTTATGGGTTGGGACTAGCGAGAACAATGAGCAGTTCTTC
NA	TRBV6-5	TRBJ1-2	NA	CASSYRGTPYGYTF	TGTGCCAGCAGTTACAGGGGGACACCCTATGGCTACACCTTC
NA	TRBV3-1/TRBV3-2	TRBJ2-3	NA	CASSPGGTQYF	TGTGCCAGCAGCCCCGGCGGGACGCAGTATTTT
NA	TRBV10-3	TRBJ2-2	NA	CAIGSGPNTGELFF	TGTGCCATCGGGAGCGGCCCGAACACCGGGGAGCTGTTTTTT
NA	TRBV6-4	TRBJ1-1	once	CASSARGGTEAFF	TGTGCCAGCAGTGCAAGGGGAGGCACTGAAGCTTTCTTT
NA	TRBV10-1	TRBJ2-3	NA	CASSERASRFTDTQYF	TGCGCCAGCAGTGAAAGGGCTAGCAGATTCACAGATACGCAGTATTTT
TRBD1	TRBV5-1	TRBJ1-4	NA	CASSRDRGFEKLFF	TGCGCCAGCAGCCGCGACAGGGGATTTGAAAAACTGTTTTTT
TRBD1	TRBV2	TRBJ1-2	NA	CASSVDRVDGYTF	TGTGCCAGCAGTGTGGACAGGGTCGACGGCTACACCTTC
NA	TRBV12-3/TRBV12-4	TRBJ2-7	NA	CASTQGSAYEQYF	TGTGCCAGCACCCAGGGGTCCGCCTACGAGCAGTACTTC
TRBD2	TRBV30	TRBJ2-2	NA	CAWKAGPNTGELFF	TGTGCCTGGAAAGCGGGGCCGAACACCGGGGAGCTGTTTTTT
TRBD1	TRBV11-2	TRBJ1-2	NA	CASSPKRQGMSYGYTF	TGTGCCAGCAGCCCCAAAAGACAGGGAATGAGCTATGGCTACACCTTC
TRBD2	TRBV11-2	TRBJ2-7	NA	CASTQGLAGFYEQYF	TGTGCCAGCACCCAAGGACTAGCGGGATTCTACGAGCAGTACTTC
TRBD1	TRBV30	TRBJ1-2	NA	CAWGYRGRDNYGYTF	TGTGCCTGGGGATACAGGGGGCGCGACAACTATGGCTACACCTTC
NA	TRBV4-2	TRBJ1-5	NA	CASSQDSSNQPQHF	TGTGCCAGCAGCCAAGATAGTAGCAATCAGCCCCAGCATTTT
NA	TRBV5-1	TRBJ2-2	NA	CASRILTGGGELFF	TGCGCCAGCAGGATACTAACCGGCGGCGGGGAGCTGTTTTTT
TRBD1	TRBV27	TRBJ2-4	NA	CASSSPGQSAKNIQYF	TGTGCCAGCAGTTCCCCGGGACAGTCGGCCAAAAACATTCAGTACTTC
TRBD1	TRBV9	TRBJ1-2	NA	CASSVSPGQGIYGYTF	TGTGCCAGCAGCGTCTCTCCGGGACAGGGGATCTATGGCTACACCTTC
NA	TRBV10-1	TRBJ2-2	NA	CASSEIQNTGELFF	TGCGCCAGCAGTGAGATACAGAACACCGGGGAGCTGTTTTTT
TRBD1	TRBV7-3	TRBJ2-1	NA	CASSLVVGDRGDEQFF	TGTGCCAGCAGCTTAGTGGTTGGGGACAGGGGTGATGAGCAGTTCTTC
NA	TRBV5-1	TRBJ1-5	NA	CASSLTPVSSNQPQHF	TGCGCCAGCAGCTTGACACCCGTCTCAAGCAATCAGCCCCAGCATTTT
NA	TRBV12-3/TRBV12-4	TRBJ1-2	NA	CASSTQGSGGYTF	TGTGCCAGCAGTACTCAGGGATCCGGCGGCTACACCTTC
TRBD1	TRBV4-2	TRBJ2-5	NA	CASSQAQGYQETQYF	TGTGCCAGCAGCCAAGCACAGGGGTACCAAGAGACCCAGTACTTC
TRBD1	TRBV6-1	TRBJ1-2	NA	CASSEFQGAAVHYTF	TGTGCCAGCAGTGAATTCCAGGGGGCGGCGGTACACTACACCTTC
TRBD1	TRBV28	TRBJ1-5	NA	CASSFARGRLQPQHF	TGTGCCAGCAGTTTTGCCAGGGGGCGGCTACAGCCCCAGCATTTT
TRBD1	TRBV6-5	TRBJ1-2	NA	CASRVKPGQGYGYTF	TGTGCCAGCAGGGTTAAACCGGGACAGGGTTATGGCTACACCTTC
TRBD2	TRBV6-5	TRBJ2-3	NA	CASASNSGRGTQYF	TGTGCCAGCGCATCCAATAGCGGGAGAGGTACGCAGTATTTT
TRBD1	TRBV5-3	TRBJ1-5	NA	CARKVDPGTEENSNQPQHF	TGTGCCAGAAAAGTTGACCCCGGGACAGAGGAAAATAGCAATCAGCCCCAGCATTTT
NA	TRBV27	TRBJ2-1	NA	CASRTPGDNEQFF	TGTGCCAGCAGAACCCCAGGGGACAATGAGCAGTTCTTC
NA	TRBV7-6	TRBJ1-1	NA	CASSQPRGAGATEAFF	TGTGCCAGCAGCCAGCCACGGGGGGCAGGTGCCACTGAAGCTTTCTTT
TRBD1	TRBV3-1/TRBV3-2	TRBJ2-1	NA	CASSHSGTGHWNEQFF	TGTGCCAGCAGCCATTCCGGGACAGGGCATTGGAATGAGCAGTTCTTC
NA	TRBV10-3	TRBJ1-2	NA	CAIRNWQGLHNYGYTF	TGTGCCATCAGAAATTGGCAGGGCTTGCACAACTATGGCTACACCTTC
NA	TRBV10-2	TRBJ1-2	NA	CASSFRNYGYTF	TGCGCCAGCAGTTTCAGAAACTATGGCTACACCTTC
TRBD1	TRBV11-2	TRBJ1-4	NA	CASSLQGALREKLFF	TGTGCCAGCAGCTTACAGGGGGCGCTTCGGGAAAAACTGTTTTTT
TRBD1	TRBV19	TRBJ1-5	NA	CASRTSQGAQPQHF	TGTGCCAGTAGAACATCCCAGGGGGCTCAGCCCCAGCATTTT
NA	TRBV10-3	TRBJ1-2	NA	CAISQGTAGDYGYTF	TGTGCCATCAGTCAGGGGACGGCGGGGGACTATGGCTACACCTTC
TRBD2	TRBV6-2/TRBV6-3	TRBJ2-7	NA	CASSYVGGRPSYEQYF	TGTGCCAGCAGTTACGTTGGCGGGAGGCCCTCCTACGAGCAGTACTTC
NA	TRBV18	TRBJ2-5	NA	CASSSSFPLEAETQYF	TGTGCCAGCTCAAGTTCGTTCCCCTTAGAGGCGGAGACCCAGTACTTC
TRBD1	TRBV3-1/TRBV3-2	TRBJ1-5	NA	CASSQAKGGRNQPQHF	TGTGCCAGCAGCCAAGCAAAAGGGGGCCGGAATCAGCCCCAGCATTTT
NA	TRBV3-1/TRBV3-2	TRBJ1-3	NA	CASSQDLSGSGNTIYF	TGTGCCAGCAGCCAAGATCTTAGCGGCTCTGGAAACACCATATATTTT
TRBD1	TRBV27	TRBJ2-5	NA	CASSPYRGPETQYF	TGTGCCAGCAGTCCATACAGGGGGCCAGAGACCCAGTACTTC
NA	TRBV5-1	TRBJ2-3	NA	CASRHRLGGDTQYF	TGCGCCAGCAGACACAGGTTGGGCGGAGATACGCAGTATTTT
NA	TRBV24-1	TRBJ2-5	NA	CATSDPAQGSPETQYF	TGTGCCACCAGTGATCCCGCCCAGGGTTCACCCGAGACCCAGTACTTC